These T cell receptor beta chains were read from a single sample in a study of cytomegalovirus exposure and HLA in healthy donors. Profiling relied on immunoSEQ multiplex PCR, and the TCRdb table lists in-frame clones only, not all of them. This table has 70,000 or so clones, roughly 94% appearing once. The source material was PBMCs. The receptors derive from a woman under 30 in good health and CMV-seropositive. The CDR3 runs from the conserved cysteine through the conserved F or W. D genes are given only for firm matches. For some rows the clone size is stated as once, few or many, or as a class when expanded; others skip it.

size | J | D | V | CDR3 | DNA
NA | TRBJ2-1 | TRBD2 | TRBV7-9 | CASSLVAGPYNEQFF | TGTGCCAGCAGCTTGGTAGCGGGACCCTACAATGAGCAGTTCTTC
NA | TRBJ2-5 | TRBD1 | TRBV9 | CASSAGQGGETQYF | TGTGCCAGCAGCGCGGGACAGGGGGGAGAGACCCAGTACTTC
NA | TRBJ1-1 | NA | TRBV11-2 | CASSLERVVNTEAFF | TGTGCCAGCAGCTTAGAGAGAGTTGTGAACACTGAAGCTTTCTTT
NA | TRBJ1-5 | NA | TRBV10-3 | CAISQGYDQPQHF | TGTGCCATCAGTCAGGGTTACGATCAGCCCCAGCATTTT
NA | TRBJ2-3 | TRBD1 | TRBV6-4 | CASSHGQGGGDTQYF | TGTGCCAGCAGCCATGGACAGGGCGGAGGAGATACGCAGTATTTT
NA | TRBJ2-7 | TRBD2 | TRBV6-5 | CASSYGLAGSYEQYF | TGTGCCAGCAGTTACGGTCTAGCGGGGTCCTACGAGCAGTACTTC
NA | TRBJ1-1 | NA | TRBV7-2 | CASTFAKGITNTEAFF | TGTGCCAGCACCTTTGCTAAGGGGATAACAAACACTGAAGCTTTCTTT
NA | TRBJ2-5 | NA | TRBV27 | CASRRVLRETQYF | TGTGCCAGCAGGAGGGTTCTAAGAGAGACCCAGTACTTC
NA | TRBJ1-1 | NA | TRBV30 | CAWSQVETEAFF | TGTGCCTGGAGTCAAGTTGAGACTGAAGCTTTCTTT
NA | TRBJ1-4 | TRBD1 | TRBV12-5 | CASGSDRGHEKLFF | TGTGCTAGTGGTTCAGACAGGGGCCATGAAAAACTGTTTTTT
NA | TRBJ1-2 | NA | TRBV5-7 | CASSFRPRYGYTF | TGTGCCAGCAGCTTTCGCCCGAGGTATGGCTACACCTTC
NA | TRBJ2-3 | TRBD2 | TRBV9 | CASSVGGGGASTDTQYF | TGTGCCAGCAGCGTAGGGGGGGGAGGGGCAAGCACAGATACGCAGTATTTT
NA | TRBJ1-2 | TRBD1 | TRBV9 | CASSVAGTGGGYTF | TGTGCCAGCAGCGTAGCTGGGACAGGGGGTGGCTACACCTTC
NA | TRBJ1-5 | TRBD1 | TRBV18 | CASSPFDRGHNQPQHF | TGTGCCAGCTCACCTTTCGACAGGGGGCACAATCAGCCCCAGCATTTT
NA | TRBJ1-1 | NA | TRBV6-1 | CASRDQGSLFEAFF | TGTGCCAGCAGGGACCAGGGGTCACTATTTGAAGCTTTCTTT
NA | TRBJ1-1 | NA | TRBV6-5 | CASSSRLNTEAFF | TGTGCCAGCAGCTCCCGGTTGAACACTGAAGCTTTCTTT
NA | TRBJ1-5 | NA | TRBV5-1 | CASSLGEGGDQPQHF | TGCGCCAGCAGCTTGGGCGAGGGTGGGGATCAGCCCCAGCATTTT
NA | TRBJ2-5 | NA | TRBV7-9 | CASSSGNGGETQYF | TGTGCCAGCAGCTCAGGAAACGGGGGAGAGACCCAGTACTTC
NA | TRBJ2-3 | NA | TRBV10-1 | CASSDRVSGTDTQYF | TGCGCCAGCAGTGACAGGGTCTCGGGCACAGATACGCAGTATTTT
NA | TRBJ2-5 | TRBD2 | TRBV9 | CASSVGNSGSKTQYF | TGTGCCAGCAGCGTAGGAAATAGCGGGAGTAAGACCCAGTACTTC
NA | TRBJ2-5 | NA | TRBV6-1 | CASSDETGVGLETQYF | TGTGCCAGCAGTGACGAGACGGGAGTTGGCTTGGAGACCCAGTACTTC
NA | TRBJ2-3 | NA | TRBV6-5 | CASSYRGAGADTQYF | TGTGCCAGCAGTTACCGCGGCGCCGGGGCAGATACGCAGTATTTT
NA | TRBJ1-5 | TRBD1 | TRBV27 | CASRGARTGWNQPQHF | TGTGCCAGCAGGGGGGCTCGGACAGGGTGGAATCAGCCCCAGCATTTT
NA | TRBJ1-6 | NA | TRBV2 | CASSSVSPLHF | TGTGCCAGCTCCTCCGTTTCACCCCTCCACTTT
NA | TRBJ1-1 | NA | TRBV9 | CASSVEAWEWAEAFF | TGTGCCAGCAGCGTAGAGGCTTGGGAGTGGGCTGAAGCTTTCTTT
NA | TRBJ1-3 | TRBD1 | TRBV29-1 | CSVAGGRNTIYF | TGCAGCGTTGCAGGGGGTAGAAACACCATATATTTT
NA | TRBJ1-1 | NA | TRBV7-3 | CASSLSSGATEAFF | TGTGCCAGCAGCTTATCTTCAGGGGCCACTGAAGCTTTCTTT
NA | TRBJ2-7 | NA | TRBV30 | CAWSVDNEQYF | TGTGCCTGGAGTGTAGACAACGAGCAGTACTTC
NA | TRBJ2-1 | TRBD2 | TRBV5-1 | CASSPSLAGSYNEQFF | TGCGCCAGCAGCCCCTCACTAGCGGGATCCTACAATGAGCAGTTCTTC
NA | TRBJ2-4 | TRBD2 | TRBV5-1 | CASSLKTSGKNIQYF | TGCGCCAGCAGCCTGAAGACTAGCGGGAAAAACATTCAGTACTTC
NA | TRBJ2-3 | NA | TRBV19 | CASSISDGSTDTQYF | TGTGCCAGTAGTATTAGCGACGGCAGCACAGATACGCAGTATTTT
NA | TRBJ2-2 | TRBD1 | TRBV7-9 | CASNGQANTGELFF | TGTGCCAGCAACGGACAGGCGAACACCGGGGAGCTGTTTTTT
once | TRBJ2-2 | NA | TRBV7-7 | CASSPRAEDNTGELFF | TGTGCCAGCAGCCCAAGGGCGGAGGATAACACCGGGGAGCTGTTTTTT
NA | TRBJ2-2 | TRBD2 | TRBV9 | CASSTSSGLNTGELFF | TGTGCCAGCAGCACCTCTAGCGGTTTGAACACCGGGGAGCTGTTTTTT
NA | TRBJ2-3 | TRBD2 | TRBV6-6 | CASTPMASGQPGTQYF | TGTGCCAGCACTCCAATGGCTAGCGGCCAGCCGGGTACGCAGTATTTT
NA | TRBJ1-6 | NA | TRBV9 | CASSAGYNSPLHF | TGTGCCAGCAGCGCGGGTTATAATTCACCCCTCCACTTT
NA | TRBJ1-1 | TRBD1 | TRBV19 | CASSLGAGGEAFF | TGTGCCAGTAGTCTCGGGGCAGGGGGTGAAGCTTTCTTT
NA | TRBJ1-2 | NA | TRBV18 | CASSPPGEIYGYTF | TGTGCCAGCTCACCACCGGGCGAAATTTATGGCTACACCTTC
NA | TRBJ2-7 | TRBD2 | TRBV18 | CASSPAGGTSYEQYF | TGTGCCAGCTCACCAGCGGGAGGGACCTCCTACGAGCAGTACTTC
NA | TRBJ2-5 | TRBD1 | TRBV27 | CASLQSGGLPQETQYF | TGTGCCAGCCTTCAGTCAGGGGGCCTACCACAAGAGACCCAGTACTTC
NA | TRBJ1-4 | TRBD1 | TRBV4-2 | CASSRRQGSANEKLFF | TGTGCCAGCAGCCGACGACAGGGATCGGCTAATGAAAAACTGTTTTTT
NA | TRBJ1-5 | NA | TRBV6-1 | CASSEREGQGNQPQHF | TGTGCCAGCAGTGAAAGGGAAGGGCAGGGGAATCAGCCCCAGCATTTT
NA | TRBJ1-1 | NA | TRBV29-1 | CSALGPEAFF | TGCAGCGCCTTGGGGCCTGAAGCTTTCTTT
NA | TRBJ2-7 | TRBD2 | TRBV5-8 | CASSLGGLGTSASYEQYF | TGTGCCAGCAGCTTGGGGGGGCTCGGGACTAGCGCATCCTACGAGCAGTACTTC
NA | TRBJ2-7 | NA | TRBV4-3 | CASSQDRAGARPYEQYF | TGCGCCAGCAGCCAAGATCGGGCGGGGGCTCGCCCCTACGAGCAGTACTTC